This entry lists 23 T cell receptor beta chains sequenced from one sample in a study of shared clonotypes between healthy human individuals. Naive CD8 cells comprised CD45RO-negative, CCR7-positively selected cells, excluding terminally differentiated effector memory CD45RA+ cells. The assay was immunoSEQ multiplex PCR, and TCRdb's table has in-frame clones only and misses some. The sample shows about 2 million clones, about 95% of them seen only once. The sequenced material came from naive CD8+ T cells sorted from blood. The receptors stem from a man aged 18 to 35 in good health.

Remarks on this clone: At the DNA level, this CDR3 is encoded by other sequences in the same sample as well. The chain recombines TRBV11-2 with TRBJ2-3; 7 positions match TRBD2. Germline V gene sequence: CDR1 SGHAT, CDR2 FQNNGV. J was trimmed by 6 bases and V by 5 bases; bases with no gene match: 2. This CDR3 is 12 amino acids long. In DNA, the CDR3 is TGTGCCAGCAGCCACGGGGGGGATACGCAGTATTTT. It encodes CASSHGGDTQYF. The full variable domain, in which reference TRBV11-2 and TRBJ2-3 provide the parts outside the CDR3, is EAGVAQSPRYKIIEKRQSVAFWCNPISGHATLYWYQQILGQGPKLLIQFQNNGVVDDSQLPKDRFSAERLKGVDSTLKIQPAKLEDSAVYLCASSHGGDTQYFGPGTRLTVL.

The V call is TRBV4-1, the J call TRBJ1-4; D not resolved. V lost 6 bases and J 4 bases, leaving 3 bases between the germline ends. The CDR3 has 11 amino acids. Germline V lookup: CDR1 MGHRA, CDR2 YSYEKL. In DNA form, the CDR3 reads TGCGCCAGCAGGGATAATGAAAAACTGTTTTTT. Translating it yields CASRDNEKLFF.

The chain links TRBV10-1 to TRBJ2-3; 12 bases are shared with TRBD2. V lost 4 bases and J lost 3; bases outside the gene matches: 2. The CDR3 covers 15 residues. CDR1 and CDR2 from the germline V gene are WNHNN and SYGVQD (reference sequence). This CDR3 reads CASSGTSGITDTQYF. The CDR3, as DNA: TGCGCCAGCAGTGGGACTAGCGGGATTACAGATACGCAGTATTTT.

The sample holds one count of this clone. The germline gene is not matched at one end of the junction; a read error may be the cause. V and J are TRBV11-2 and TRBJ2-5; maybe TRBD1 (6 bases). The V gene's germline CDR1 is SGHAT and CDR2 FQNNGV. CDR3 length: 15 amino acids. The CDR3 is CASSVEPGQQETQYF. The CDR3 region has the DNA TGTGCCAGCAGCGTAGAACCGGGACAACAAGAGACCCAGTACTTC.

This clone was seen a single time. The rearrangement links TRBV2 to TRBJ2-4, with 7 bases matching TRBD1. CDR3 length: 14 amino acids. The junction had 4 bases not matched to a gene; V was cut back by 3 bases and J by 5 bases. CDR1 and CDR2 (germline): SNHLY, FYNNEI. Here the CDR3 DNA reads TGTGCCAGCAGTGATTGGGACAGCGAAAACATTCAGTACTTC. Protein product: CASSDWDSENIQYF.

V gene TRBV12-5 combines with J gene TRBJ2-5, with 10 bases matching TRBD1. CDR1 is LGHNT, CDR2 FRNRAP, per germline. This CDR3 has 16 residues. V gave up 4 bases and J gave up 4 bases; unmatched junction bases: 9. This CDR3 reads CASGWGTGAYGETQYF. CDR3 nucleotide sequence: TGTGCTAGTGGTTGGGGGACAGGGGCGTATGGAGAGACCCAGTACTTC.

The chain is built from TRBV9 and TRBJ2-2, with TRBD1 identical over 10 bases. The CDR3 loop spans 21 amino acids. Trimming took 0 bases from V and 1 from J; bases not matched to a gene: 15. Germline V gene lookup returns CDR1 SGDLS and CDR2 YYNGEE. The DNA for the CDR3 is TGTGCCAGCAGCGTAGTTGACCGAAGCGTGGGGACAGGGGTGAACACCGGGGAGCTGTTTTTT. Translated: CASSVVDRSVGTGVNTGELFF.

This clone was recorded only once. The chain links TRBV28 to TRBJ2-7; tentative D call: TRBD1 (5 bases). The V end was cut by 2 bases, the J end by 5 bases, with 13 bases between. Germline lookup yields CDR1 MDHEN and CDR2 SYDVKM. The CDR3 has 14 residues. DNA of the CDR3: TGTGCCAGCAGTTTAATCAGGGCGGACCACGAGCAGTACTTC. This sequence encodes CASSLIRADHEQYF.

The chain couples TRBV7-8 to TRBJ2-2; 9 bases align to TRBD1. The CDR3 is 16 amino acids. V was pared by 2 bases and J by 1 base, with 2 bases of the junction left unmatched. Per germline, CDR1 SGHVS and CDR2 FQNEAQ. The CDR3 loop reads CASSLLGQGNTGELFF. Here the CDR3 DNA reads TGTGCCAGCAGCTTACTGGGACAGGGGAACACCGGGGAGCTGTTTTTT.

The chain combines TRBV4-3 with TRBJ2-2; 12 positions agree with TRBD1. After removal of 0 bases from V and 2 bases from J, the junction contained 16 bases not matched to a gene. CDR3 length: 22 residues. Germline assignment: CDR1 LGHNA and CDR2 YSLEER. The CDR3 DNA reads TGCGCCAGCAGCCAAGAAAGCTTACCCGGGACAGGGGGCGGGAGCAACACCGGGGAGCTGTTTTTT. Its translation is CASSQESLPGTGGGSNTGELFF.

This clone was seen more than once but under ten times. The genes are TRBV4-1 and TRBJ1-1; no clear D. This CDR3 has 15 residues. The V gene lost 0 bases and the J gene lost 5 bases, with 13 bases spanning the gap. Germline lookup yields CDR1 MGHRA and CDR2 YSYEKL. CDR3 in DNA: TGCGCCAGCAGCCAAGAGGCGGGTTTACGTACTGAAGCTTTCTTT. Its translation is CASSQEAGLRTEAFF.

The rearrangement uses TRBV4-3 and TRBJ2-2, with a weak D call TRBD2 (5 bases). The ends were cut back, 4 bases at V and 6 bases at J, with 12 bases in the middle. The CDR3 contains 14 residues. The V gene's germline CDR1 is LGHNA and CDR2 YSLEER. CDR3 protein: CASSPLTGSGELFF. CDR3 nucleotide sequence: TGCGCCAGCAGCCCGCTAACGGGGTCCGGGGAGCTGTTTTTT.

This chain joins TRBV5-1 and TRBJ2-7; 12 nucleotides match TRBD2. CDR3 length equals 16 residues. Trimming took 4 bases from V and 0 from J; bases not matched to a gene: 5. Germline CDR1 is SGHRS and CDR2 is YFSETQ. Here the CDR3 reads CASSPTSGGTSYEQYF. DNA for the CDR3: TGCGCCAGCAGCCCGACTAGCGGGGGCACCTCCTACGAGCAGTACTTC.

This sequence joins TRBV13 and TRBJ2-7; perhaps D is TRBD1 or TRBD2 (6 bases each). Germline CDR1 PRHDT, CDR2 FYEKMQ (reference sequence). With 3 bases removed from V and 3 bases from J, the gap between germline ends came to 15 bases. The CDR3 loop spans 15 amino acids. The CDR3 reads CASSFRGPGSYEQYF. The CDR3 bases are TGTGCCAGCAGCTTTCGGGGGCCTGGGAGCTACGAGCAGTACTTC.

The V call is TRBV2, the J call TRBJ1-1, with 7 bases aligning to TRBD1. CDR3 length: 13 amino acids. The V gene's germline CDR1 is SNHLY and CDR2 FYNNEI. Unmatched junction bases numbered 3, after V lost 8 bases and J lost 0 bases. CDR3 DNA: TGTGCCAGCGGGGACAGCCTGAACACTGAAGCTTTCTTT. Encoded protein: CASGDSLNTEAFF.

For the CDR3, the DNA is TGTGCCAGCAGCTTAGCAGGGATTCAAGAGACCCAGTACTTC. This codes for CASSLAGIQETQYF. V usage is TRBV7-9 and J usage is TRBJ2-5, with D unclear. Trimming took off 0 bases at V and 2 bases at J, with 7 bases between the two ends. CDR3 length: 14 residues. Germline CDR1 SEHNR, CDR2 FQNEAQ (reference sequence).

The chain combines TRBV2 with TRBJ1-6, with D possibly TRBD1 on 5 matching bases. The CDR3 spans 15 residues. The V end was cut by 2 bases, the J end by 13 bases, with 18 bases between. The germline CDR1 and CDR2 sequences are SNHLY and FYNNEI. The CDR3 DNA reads TGTGCCAGCAGTGAACCGGAGCCTCGGGGACTGCCCCTCCACTTT. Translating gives CASSEPEPRGLPLHF. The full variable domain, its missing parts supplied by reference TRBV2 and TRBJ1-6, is EPEVTQTPSHQVTQMGQEVILRCVPISNHLYFYWYRQILGQKVEFLVSFYNNEISEKSEIFDDQFSVERPDGSNFTLKIRSTKLEDSAMYFCASSEPEPRGLPLHFGNGTRLTVT.

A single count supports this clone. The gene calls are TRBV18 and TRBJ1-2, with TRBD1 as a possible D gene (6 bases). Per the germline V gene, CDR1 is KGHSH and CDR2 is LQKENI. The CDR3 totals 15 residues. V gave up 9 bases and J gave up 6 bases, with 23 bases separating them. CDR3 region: CASSTLQGVEDGYTF. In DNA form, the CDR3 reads TGTGCCAGTTCTACTTTACAGGGTGTTGAAGATGGCTACACCTTC.

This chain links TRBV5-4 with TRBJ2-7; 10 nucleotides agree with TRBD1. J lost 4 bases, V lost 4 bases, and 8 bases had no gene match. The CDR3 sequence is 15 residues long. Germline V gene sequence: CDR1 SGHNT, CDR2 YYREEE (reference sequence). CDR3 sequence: CASSNRDRGWYEQYF. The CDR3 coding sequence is TGTGCCAGCAGCAACCGGGACAGGGGTTGGTACGAGCAGTACTTC.

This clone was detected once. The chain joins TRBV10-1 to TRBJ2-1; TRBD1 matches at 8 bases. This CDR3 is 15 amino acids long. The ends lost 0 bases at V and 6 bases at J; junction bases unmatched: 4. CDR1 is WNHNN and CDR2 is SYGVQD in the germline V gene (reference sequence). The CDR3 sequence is CASSESRTGINEQFF. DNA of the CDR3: TGCGCCAGCAGTGAGTCAAGGACAGGGATCAATGAGCAGTTCTTC.

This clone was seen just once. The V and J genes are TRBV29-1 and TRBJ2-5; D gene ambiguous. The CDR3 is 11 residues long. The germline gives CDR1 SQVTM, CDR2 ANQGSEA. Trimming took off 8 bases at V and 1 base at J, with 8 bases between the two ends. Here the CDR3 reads CSHSGQETQYF. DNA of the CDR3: TGCAGCCATTCAGGCCAAGAGACCCAGTACTTC.

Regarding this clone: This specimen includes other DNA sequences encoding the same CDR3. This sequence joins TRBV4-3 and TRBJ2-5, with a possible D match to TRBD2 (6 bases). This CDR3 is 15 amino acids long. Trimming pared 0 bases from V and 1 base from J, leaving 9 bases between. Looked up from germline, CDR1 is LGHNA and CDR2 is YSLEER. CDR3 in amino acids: CASSQDGGGQETQYF. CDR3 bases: TGCGCCAGCAGCCAAGATGGGGGAGGCCAAGAGACCCAGTACTTC.

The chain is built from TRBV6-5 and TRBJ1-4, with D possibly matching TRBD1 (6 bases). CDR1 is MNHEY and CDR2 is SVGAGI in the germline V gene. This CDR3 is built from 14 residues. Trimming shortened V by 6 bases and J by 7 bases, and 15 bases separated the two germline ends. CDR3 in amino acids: CASSSYGGREKLFF. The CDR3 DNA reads TGTGCCAGCAGCTCATATGGGGGGCGTGAAAAACTGTTTTTT.